Following are 22 T cell receptor beta chains from one sample sequenced in a study of metastatic and nonmetastatic thyroid tumors. TCRdb reassembled clones from the PCR reads with MiXCR. The profile shows approximately 6,400 clones, around 15% of them singletons. Patients had received no treatment of any kind before thyroid surgery. Input material: tumor tissue. These receptor sequences come from a male donor with papillary thyroid cancer or a benign thyroid nodule (not recorded which). Some clones in this sample may be carry-over from other donors' samples.

The sample holds many counts of this clone. The chain uses TRBV2 and TRBJ1-1; D gene unclear. The CDR3 totals 13 residues. V gave up 6 bases and J gave up 2 bases, with 10 bases separating them. Germline CDR1 reads SNHLY; CDR2 reads FYNNEI. In DNA, the CDR3 is TGTGCCAGCAGCCCCCACCCAAACACTGAAGCTTTCTTT. This gives the protein CASSPHPNTEAFF.

This clone appeared many times. V gene TRBV20-1 combines with J gene TRBJ2-5, with TRBD1 matching over 7 bases. The CDR3 totals 15 residues. Germline CDR1 DFQATT, CDR2 SNEGSKA (reference sequence). V lost 0 bases and J lost 5; bases outside the gene matches: 9. CDR3 sequence: CSARDTIGGTETQYF. The CDR3 bases are TGCAGTGCTAGAGACACCATAGGGGGCACGGAGACCCAGTACTTC.

This clone qualifies as medium-sized. The chain carries TRBV6-2 or TRBV6-3 and TRBJ1-1; D unclear. V lost 2 bases, J lost 1 base, and 5 bases lay in between. CDR3 length: 13 amino acids. The germline CDR1 and CDR2 sequences are MNHEY and SVGEGT. For the CDR3, the DNA is TGTGCCAGCAGTTACCCTTCGAACACTGAAGCTTTCTTT. Translation gives CASSYPSNTEAFF.

This clone was found a few times. In DNA form, the CDR3 reads TGTGCCATCAGTGAGTCTGGACCTAACTATGGCTACACCTTC. It specifies CAISESGPNYGYTF. V gene TRBV10-3 combines with J gene TRBJ1-2; D uncertain. Germline V gene data show CDR1 as ENHRY and CDR2 as SYGVKD. This CDR3 has 14 residues. Trimming removed 0 bases at V and 0 bases at J, with 5 bases between.

By proportion, this clone is medium-sized. The CDR3 spells CASSRQGRHTEAFF. The CDR3, as DNA: TGTGCCAGTAGTAGACAGGGCCGGCACACTGAAGCTTTCTTT. This chain uses TRBV19 with TRBJ1-1; 7 bases align to TRBD1. The trim removed 4 bases at V and 3 bases at J, leaving 5 bases unmatched. The CDR3 length is 14 residues. From germline, CDR1 is LNHDA and CDR2 SQIVND (reference sequence).

This clone was seen repeatedly, ten times or more. CDR3 DNA sequence: TGTGCCAGCAGACCTAGCGGGGGCTCCTACGAGCAGTACTTC. Translating gives CASRPSGGSYEQYF. V and J are TRBV3-1 and TRBJ2-7; 10 bases align to TRBD2. V lost 6 bases and J lost 0; bases outside the gene matches: 2. CDR3 length: 14 residues. CDR1 LGHDT and CDR2 YNNKEL come from the germline V gene (reference sequence).

Worth noting for this clone: Likely a read error: the CDR3 ends without its conserved phenylalanine or tryptophan. CDR3 DNA sequence: TGTGCCAGCAGTGCTCAATACTTGAACACTGAAGCTTTCTCT. Translating it yields CASSAQYLNTEAFS. J is TRBJ1-1 and V is TRBV12-3 or TRBV12-4; D gene unclear. CDR3 length equals 14 residues. V gave up 5 bases and J gave up 0 bases, with 10 bases separating them.

There are a few counts of this clone. The gene calls are TRBV6-1 and TRBJ2-6, with unresolved D. V was trimmed by 4 bases and J by 0 bases, leaving 7 bases between them. The CDR3 has 15 residues. Germline V gene lookup returns CDR1 MNHNS and CDR2 SASEGT. The CDR3 coding sequence is TGTGCCAGCAGTGGGATTTCCTCTGGGGCCAACGTCCTGACTTTC. Its protein is CASSGISSGANVLTF.

The chain has TRBV27 and TRBJ1-6; 7 nucleotides line up with TRBD1. Looked up from germline, CDR1 is MNHEY and CDR2 is SMNVEV (reference sequence). CDR3 size: 14 residues. The trim removed 6 bases at V and 6 bases at J, leaving 5 bases unmatched. The DNA for the CDR3 is TGTGCCAGCAGGCCCCGGGACAGTAATTCACCCCTCCACTTT. Protein sequence: CASRPRDSNSPLHF.

Sample share makes this clone medium-sized. This chain uses TRBV5-1 with TRBJ2-7; weak D call: TRBD1 (5 bases). CDR3 length: 14 residues. Germline values: CDR1 SGHRS, CDR2 YFSETQ. V was clipped by 0 bases and J by 6 bases, with 13 bases between them. This CDR3 reads CASSLDQGYGEQYF. CDR3 DNA: TGCGCCAGCAGCTTGGATCAGGGATATGGCGAGCAGTACTTC. Looking up the rest from reference TRBV5-1 and TRBJ2-7 gives the full variable domain: KAGVTQTPRYLIKTRGQQVTLSCSPISGHRSVSWYQQTPGQGLQFLFEYFSETQRNKGNFPGRFSGRQFSNSRSEMNVSTLELGDSALYLCASSLDQGYGEQYFGPGTRLTVT.

This clone was picked up a small number of times. For the CDR3, the DNA is TGTGCCAGCAGTGACGGCGACAATCAGCCCCAGCATTTT. Protein: CASSDGDNQPQHF. The J gene is TRBJ1-5, the V gene TRBV6-1; D not resolved. V was shortened by 3 bases and J by 3 bases, with 6 bases between the two germline ends. CDR1 is MNHNS, CDR2 SASEGT, per germline. CDR3 length: 13 amino acids.

CDR3 amino acids: CASSLEPASNSPLHF. In DNA form, the CDR3 reads TGCGCCAGCAGCTTGGAGCCAGCCTCTAATTCACCCCTCCACTTT. V gene TRBV5-1 combines with J gene TRBJ1-6; D call uncertain. CDR3 size: 15 residues. The V end was cut by 0 bases, the J end by 6 bases, with 10 bases between. CDR1 and CDR2 from the germline V gene are SGHRS and YFSETQ.

This clone was picked up a small number of times. Given a much more abundant clone one base away, this may be a read error. V is TRBV28 and J is TRBJ1-3; D not resolved. This CDR3 contains 11 residues. Germline CDR1 reads MDHEN; CDR2 reads SYDVKM. CDR3: CVSNSGNTIYF. The CDR3 DNA follows: TGTGTCAGCAACTCTGGCAACACCATATATTTT.

Many counts were recorded for this clone. At the DNA level, this CDR3 is encoded by other sequences in the same sample as well. The rearrangement links TRBV6-4 to TRBJ1-1; D may be TRBD1 (5 bases). V dropped 0 bases and J dropped 5 bases, with 10 bases sitting between them. Per the germline V gene, CDR1 is MRHNA and CDR2 is SNTAGT. This CDR3 contains 14 residues. The CDR3 reads CASSDSSRGTEAFF. The CDR3 DNA reads as TGTGCCAGCAGTGACTCGAGTCGGGGGACTGAAGCTTTCTTT.

This clone was found a few times. V and J are TRBV28 and TRBJ2-3; D possibly corresponds to TRBD1 (6 bases). This CDR3 has 15 residues. Germline V gene data show CDR1 as MDHEN and CDR2 as SYDVKM. With 5 bases removed from V and 2 bases from J, the gap between germline ends came to 14 bases. The CDR3: CASSPHRESTDTQYF. CDR3 coding DNA: TGTGCCAGCAGTCCCCACAGGGAGTCCACAGATACGCAGTATTTT.

Relative to its sample, this clone is medium-sized. V is TRBV6-2 or TRBV6-3 and J is TRBJ2-3; 7 positions match TRBD2. Trimming cost V 1 base and J 3 bases; bases outside gene matches: 13. CDR1 MNHEY and CDR2 SVGEGT come from the germline V gene. The CDR3 sequence is 18 residues long. This chain's CDR3 is CASSYLGLLADGTDTQYF. DNA of the CDR3: TGTGCCAGCAGTTACTTAGGTCTTCTAGCGGATGGGACAGATACGCAGTATTTT.

On this clone itself: The CDR3 end shows no conserved phenylalanine or tryptophan, and so a read error is likely. The chain links TRBV10-2 to TRBJ2-3; D unclear. The CDR3 length is 13 residues. Germline lookup yields CDR1 WSHSY and CDR2 SAAADI. DNA for the CDR3: TGCGACAGCAGCAGTTCTGGCACAGATACGCAGTATTCT. This sequence encodes CDSSSSGTDTQYS.

By proportion, this clone is medium-sized (0.01 to 0.1%). The chain has TRBV19 and TRBJ2-2, with 7 positions matching TRBD1. V shed 1 base and J 4 bases; nucleotides not matched to a gene: 6. CDR1 LNHDA and CDR2 SQIVND come from the germline V gene (reference sequence). This CDR3 has 16 amino acids. The CDR3 sequence is CASSIAGGVGTGELFF. The CDR3 bases are TGTGCCAGTAGTATAGCAGGGGGAGTTGGCACCGGGGAGCTGTTTTTT.

The chain has TRBV25-1 and TRBJ2-7; 7 nucleotides line up with TRBD1. Trimming cost V 3 bases and J 3 bases; bases outside gene matches: 8. This CDR3 is built from 15 residues. Germline assignment: CDR1 MGHDK and CDR2 SYGVNS. Written as DNA, the CDR3 is TGTGCCAGCAGTGAGTCCGGGACAGCCTTCTACGAGCAGTACTTC. Translation gives CASSESGTAFYEQYF.

The sample holds many counts of this clone. V usage is TRBV5-7 and J usage is TRBJ2-7; D is possibly TRBD1 or TRBD2 (5 bases each). TRBV5-7 is an open reading frame whose function is uncertain. CDR3 size: 13 residues. V was shortened by 3 bases and J by 4 bases, with 11 bases between the two germline ends. The chain's CDR3 is CASSSGPRYEQYF. The CDR3 DNA reads TGTGCCAGCAGCTCGGGACCTAGATACGAGCAGTACTTC.

This clone has a handful of counts. With a much larger clone just one base away, this may be a read error. V and J are TRBV20-1 and TRBJ2-3; 11 nucleotides agree with TRBD1. The CDR3 contains 15 residues. The germline gives CDR1 DFQATT, CDR2 SNEGSKA (reference sequence). The CDR3 protein is CNANPGTGGPYTQYF. As DNA, the CDR3 is TGCAATGCCAACCCCGGGACAGGGGGTCCATATACGCAGTATTTT.

The V and J genes are TRBV12-3 or TRBV12-4 and TRBJ2-7, with 10 bases fitting TRBD2. This CDR3 region has 13 residues. The V and J ends lost 4 bases and 5 bases, in that order; junction bases with no gene match: 2. The CDR3 here is CASSWLAGDEQYF. CDR3 nucleotides: TGTGCCAGCAGTTGGCTAGCGGGAGACGAGCAGTACTTC.